Below, 17 T cell receptor beta chains from the same sample are listed, as sequenced in a study of blood T cell repertoires in COVID-19. Assay: immunoSEQ multiplex PCR; the TCRdb copy retains only in-frame clones and omits some. The data show tens of thousands of clones, with roughly 90% seen just once and around 2% held by the top ten. The specimen sequenced was peripheral blood. These receptors came from a middle-aged man with active or convalescent COVID-19.

The chain joins TRBV6-5 to TRBJ2-3; TRBD1 matches 8 bases. The V gene's germline CDR1 is MNHEY and CDR2 SVGAGI. The CDR3 extends over 14 amino acids. V shed 6 bases, J shed 6 bases, and the junction held 8 bases outside the gene matches. The CDR3 DNA follows: TGTGCCAGCAGGATGACAGGGGATTGGGATACGCAGTATTTT. Residues: CASRMTGDWDTQYF.

The chain recombines TRBV27 with TRBJ1-1; tentative D call: TRBD1 (5 bases). Per germline, CDR1 MNHEY and CDR2 SMNVEV (reference sequence). The V and J ends lost 2 bases and 6 bases respectively, with 19 bases between them. This CDR3 is built from 16 residues. The CDR3 bases are TGTGCCAGCAGTTTAGTCTTAGGGGCCCGGGGGGCTGAAGCTTTCTTT. Protein product: CASSLVLGARGAEAFF.

The V gene is TRBV7-2, the J gene TRBJ1-1; 9 bases agree with TRBD1. Losses at the gene ends were 4 bases for V and 8 bases for J; bases not matched to a gene: 5. The CDR3 is made up of 13 amino acids. CDR1 is SGHTA and CDR2 is FQGNSA in the germline V gene. CDR3 in DNA: TGTGCCAGCAGCTACGGGGGGACAGGGGAAGCTTTCTTT. Its protein is CASSYGGTGEAFF.

V is TRBV28 and J is TRBJ2-3; 9 bases are shared with TRBD2. Germline lookup yields CDR1 MDHEN and CDR2 SYDVKM. This CDR3 comprises 18 residues. Trimming took 5 bases from V and 4 from J; bases not matched to a gene: 16. The CDR3 nucleotides are TGTGCCAGCAGTCCCCTTTGGGATAGCGGGAGTTTCCCAGATACGCAGTATTTT. This gives the protein CASSPLWDSGSFPDTQYF.

This clone has a handful of counts. The chain carries TRBV30 and TRBJ2-6; TRBD2 matches 7 bases. Germline loops: CDR1 GTSNPN, CDR2 SVGIG (reference sequence). CDR3 length: 15 amino acids. V was pared by 3 bases and J by 0 bases, with 2 bases of the junction left unmatched. The DNA of the CDR3 is TGTGCCTGGAGCTCGGGGGGCTCTGGGGCCAACGTCCTGACTTTC. This sequence encodes CAWSSGGSGANVLTF.

V gene TRBV2 combines with J gene TRBJ2-7; 7 bases are a match to TRBD1. J was trimmed by 6 bases and V by 7 bases; bases with no gene match: 6. The CDR3 extends over 12 amino acids. Germline V CDR1 and CDR2: SNHLY, FYNNEI. The CDR3 is CASTQQGTEQYF. The CDR3 DNA reads as TGTGCCAGCACTCAACAGGGGACCGAGCAGTACTTC.

The chain recombines TRBV27 with TRBJ2-7; tentatively, D is TRBD1 (8 bases). The CDR3 sequence is 17 residues long. The germline CDR1 and CDR2 sequences are MNHEY and SMNVEV (reference sequence). Trimming took off 2 bases at V and 2 bases at J, with 19 bases between the two ends. CDR3 sequence (DNA): TGTGCCAGCAGTTTAGGGACAGGATGGGGACTACCCTACGAGCAGTACTTC. Its protein is CASSLGTGWGLPYEQYF.

The J gene is TRBJ2-5, the V gene TRBV10-3; TRBD1 aligns across 9 bases. There are 16 residues in the CDR3. Germline V gene lookup returns CDR1 ENHRY and CDR2 SYGVKD. The V gene end was trimmed by 2 bases and the J gene end by 5 bases; junction bases not matched to a gene: 9. CDR3 in DNA: TGTGCCATCAGTGAGAGCCCCGCGGGGACAGGGGAGACCCAGTACTTC. Its translation is CAISESPAGTGETQYF.

V is TRBV7-9 and J is TRBJ2-1; 9 bases are a match to TRBD2. The germline V gene encodes CDR1 SEHNR and CDR2 FQNEAQ (reference sequence). The CDR3 has 17 amino acids. The J segment lost 6 bases and the V segment lost 4 bases, leaving 13 bases of the junction unmatched. The CDR3 nucleotides are TGTGCCAGCAGCTCGCCCCCGCGGGAGGGCCCATCCAATGAGCAGTTCTTC. This sequence encodes CASSSPPREGPSNEQFF.

The CDR3 reads CASSFHLLAMREETQYF. The CDR3 DNA reads as TGTGCCAGCAGCTTCCACTTACTAGCGATGCGGGAAGAGACCCAGTACTTC. The V gene is TRBV28, the J gene TRBJ2-5; 7 bases align to TRBD2. CDR1 and CDR2 (germline): MDHEN, SYDVKM. The CDR3 spans 17 residues. The junction had 16 bases not matched to a gene; V was cut back by 6 bases and J by 3 bases.

The chain is built from TRBV28 and TRBJ2-5; 11 bases map to TRBD1. Germline values: CDR1 MDHEN, CDR2 SYDVKM. J gave up 4 bases and V 5 bases, and 6 bases lay outside the gene matches. The CDR3 totals 15 residues. The CDR3 coding sequence is TGTGCCAGCAGTCTCAGGACAGGGGGCCCAGAGACCCAGTACTTC. Translation: CASSLRTGGPETQYF.

V and J are TRBV28 and TRBJ1-6; tentative D call: TRBD1 (6 bases). Between the trimmed V and J ends, which lost 0 bases and 7 bases, there was a span of 13 bases. This CDR3 contains 16 residues. Germline V lookup: CDR1 MDHEN, CDR2 SYDVKM. In DNA, the CDR3 is TGTGCCAGCAGTTTATGGTTTACAGGGCGAAATTCACCCCTCCACTTT. Translated: CASSLWFTGRNSPLHF.

The sample holds one count of this clone. V is TRBV5-5 and J is TRBJ1-5; D is ambiguous. The V gene's germline CDR1 is SGHKS and CDR2 YYEKEE (reference sequence). This CDR3 comprises 17 residues. V was shortened by 5 bases and J by 4 bases, with 22 bases between the two germline ends. This CDR3 reads CASSFWATTGGNQPQHF. In DNA form, the CDR3 reads TGTGCCAGCAGTTTTTGGGCGACTACGGGAGGGAATCAGCCCCAGCATTTT.

V usage is TRBV28 and J usage is TRBJ1-1; 10 bases agree with TRBD1. The CDR3 totals 15 residues. V was clipped by 5 bases and J by 0 bases; unmatched bases: 3. Germline-derived CDR1 and CDR2 are MDHEN and SYDVKM. The CDR3 nucleotides read TGTGCCAGCAGTGGGACAGGGGCGGTGAACACTGAAGCTTTCTTT. This gives the protein CASSGTGAVNTEAFF.

For the CDR3, the DNA is TGTGCCAGCAGTCGGGACAAGGTTCGAGCGAACACCGGGGAGCTGTTTTTT. Amino acids: CASSRDKVRANTGELFF. This chain links TRBV6-2 or TRBV6-3 with TRBJ2-2; D may be TRBD1 (6 bases). V gave up 5 bases and J gave up 0 bases, with 16 bases separating them. The germline gives CDR1 MNHEY, CDR2 SVGEGT. The length of the CDR3 is 17 residues.

The chain employs TRBV5-1 and TRBJ1-1, with 8 bases fitting TRBD1. The CDR3 is 13 residues long. The V segment lost 6 bases and the J segment 4 bases; nucleotides outside the gene matches: 5. Germline-derived CDR1 and CDR2 are SGHRS and YFSETQ. CDR3 DNA sequence: TGCGCCAGCAAGACAGGGGTCGGCACTGAAGCTTTCTTT. Residues: CASKTGVGTEAFF.

The J gene is TRBJ1-6, the V gene TRBV2, with TRBD1 as a possible D gene (6 bases). There are 16 residues in the CDR3. Germline CDR1 and CDR2: SNHLY and FYNNEI. V lost 5 bases, J lost 6 bases, and 17 bases lay in between. The CDR3 loop reads CASSSDRRPLNSPLHF. The CDR3 nucleotides are TGTGCCAGCAGTTCCGACAGGCGCCCACTTAATTCACCCCTCCACTTT.